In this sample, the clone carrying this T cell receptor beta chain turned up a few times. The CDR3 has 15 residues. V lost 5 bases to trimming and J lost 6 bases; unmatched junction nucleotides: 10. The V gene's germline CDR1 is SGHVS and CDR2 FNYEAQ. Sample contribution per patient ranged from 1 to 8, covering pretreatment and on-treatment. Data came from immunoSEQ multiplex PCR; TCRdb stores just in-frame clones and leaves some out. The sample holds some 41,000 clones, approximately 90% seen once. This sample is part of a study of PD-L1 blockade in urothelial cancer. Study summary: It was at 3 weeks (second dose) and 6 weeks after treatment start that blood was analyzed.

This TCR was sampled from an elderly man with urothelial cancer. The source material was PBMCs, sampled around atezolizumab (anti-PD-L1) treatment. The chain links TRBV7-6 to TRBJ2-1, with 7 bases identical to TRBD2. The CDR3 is CASSITSERFNEQFF. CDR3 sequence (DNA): TGTGCCAGCAGCATTACTAGCGAGAGGTTCAATGAGCAGTTCTTC.